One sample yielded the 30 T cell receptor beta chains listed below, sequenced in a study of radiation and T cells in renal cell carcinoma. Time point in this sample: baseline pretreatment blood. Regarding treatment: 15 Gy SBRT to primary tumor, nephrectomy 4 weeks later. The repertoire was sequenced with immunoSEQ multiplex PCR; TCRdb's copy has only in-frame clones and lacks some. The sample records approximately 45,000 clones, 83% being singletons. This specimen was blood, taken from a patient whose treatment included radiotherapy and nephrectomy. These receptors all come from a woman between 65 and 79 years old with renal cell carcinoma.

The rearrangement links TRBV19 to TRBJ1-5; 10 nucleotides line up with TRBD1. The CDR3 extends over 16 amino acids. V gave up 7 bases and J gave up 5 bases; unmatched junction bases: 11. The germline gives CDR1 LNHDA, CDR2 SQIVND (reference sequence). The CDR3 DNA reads TGTGCCAGTAAGTTCCGGGACAGGGGCGAAGATCAGCCCCAGCATTTT. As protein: CASKFRDRGEDQPQHF.

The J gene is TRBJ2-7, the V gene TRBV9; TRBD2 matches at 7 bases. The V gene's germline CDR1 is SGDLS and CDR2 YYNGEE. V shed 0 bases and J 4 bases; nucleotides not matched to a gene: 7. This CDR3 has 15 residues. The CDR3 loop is CASSVGSSGDYEQYF. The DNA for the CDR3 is TGTGCCAGCAGCGTAGGGTCTAGCGGAGATTACGAGCAGTACTTC.

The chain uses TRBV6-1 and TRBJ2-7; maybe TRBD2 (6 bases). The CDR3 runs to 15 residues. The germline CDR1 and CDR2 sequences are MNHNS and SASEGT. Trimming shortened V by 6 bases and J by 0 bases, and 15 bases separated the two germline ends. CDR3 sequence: CASSLEVGGSYEQYF. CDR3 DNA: TGTGCCAGCAGCCTAGAGGTCGGGGGCTCCTACGAGCAGTACTTC.

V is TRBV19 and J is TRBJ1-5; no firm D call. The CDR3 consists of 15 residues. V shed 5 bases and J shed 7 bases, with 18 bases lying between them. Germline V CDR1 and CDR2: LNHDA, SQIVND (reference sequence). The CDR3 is CASSPSWWERQPQHF. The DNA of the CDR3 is TGTGCCAGTAGTCCTAGTTGGTGGGAGAGGCAGCCCCAGCATTTT.

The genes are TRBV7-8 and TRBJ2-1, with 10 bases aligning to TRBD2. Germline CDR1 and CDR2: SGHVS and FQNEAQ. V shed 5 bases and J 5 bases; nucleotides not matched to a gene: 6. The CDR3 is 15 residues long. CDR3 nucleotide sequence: TGTGCCAGCAGCCCCCGGCTAGCGGGGGACAATGAGCAGTTCTTC. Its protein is CASSPRLAGDNEQFF. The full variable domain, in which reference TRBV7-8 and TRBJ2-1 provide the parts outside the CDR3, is GAGVSQSPRYKVAKRGQDVALRCDPISGHVSLFWYQQALGQGPEFLTYFQNEAQLDKSGLPSDRFFAERPEGSVSTLKIQRTQQEDSAVYLCASSPRLAGDNEQFFGPGTRLTVL.

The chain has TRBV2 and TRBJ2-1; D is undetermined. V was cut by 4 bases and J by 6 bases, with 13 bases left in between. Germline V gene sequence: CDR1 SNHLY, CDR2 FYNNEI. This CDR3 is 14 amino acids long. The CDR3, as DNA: TGTGCCAGCAGTGTATCACAGACCGTCAATGAGCAGTTCTTC. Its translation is CASSVSQTVNEQFF.

The DNA of the CDR3 is TGTGCCAGCAGCTTAGAGGGTACCTCGCTTTACGAGCAGTACTTC. The encoded protein is CASSLEGTSLYEQYF. The rearrangement joins TRBV7-2 to TRBJ2-7; no clear D gene. V was clipped by 1 base and J by 4 bases, with 14 bases between them. CDR1 and CDR2 (germline): SGHTA, FQGNSA. The CDR3 is made up of 15 amino acids.

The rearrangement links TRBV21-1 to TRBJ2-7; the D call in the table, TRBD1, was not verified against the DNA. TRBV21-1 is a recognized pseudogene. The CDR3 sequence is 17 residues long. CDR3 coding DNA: TGTGCCACTGGGGCCTCTTTCCGGGACAGCTCATCGTACGAGCAGTACTTC. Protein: CATGASFRDSSSYEQYF.

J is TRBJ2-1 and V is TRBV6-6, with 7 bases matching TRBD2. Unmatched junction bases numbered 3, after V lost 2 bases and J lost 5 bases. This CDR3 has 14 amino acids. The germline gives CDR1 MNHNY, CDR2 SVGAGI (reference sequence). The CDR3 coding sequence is TGTGCCAGCAGTTACCGTCTAGCGGACAATGAGCAGTTCTTC. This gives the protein CASSYRLADNEQFF.

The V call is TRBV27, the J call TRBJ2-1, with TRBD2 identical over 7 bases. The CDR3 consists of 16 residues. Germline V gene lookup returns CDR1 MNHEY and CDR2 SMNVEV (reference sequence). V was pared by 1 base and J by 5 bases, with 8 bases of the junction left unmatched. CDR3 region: CASSLFGWGGNNEQFF. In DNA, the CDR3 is TGTGCCAGCAGTTTATTTGGCTGGGGGGGGAACAATGAGCAGTTCTTC.

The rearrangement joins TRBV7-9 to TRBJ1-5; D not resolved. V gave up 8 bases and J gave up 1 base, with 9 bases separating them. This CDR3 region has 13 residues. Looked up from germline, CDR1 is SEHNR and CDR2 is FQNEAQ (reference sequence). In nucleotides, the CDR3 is TGTGCCAGCTCCGGAGCGAGCAATCAGCCCCAGCATTTT. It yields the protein CASSGASNQPQHF.

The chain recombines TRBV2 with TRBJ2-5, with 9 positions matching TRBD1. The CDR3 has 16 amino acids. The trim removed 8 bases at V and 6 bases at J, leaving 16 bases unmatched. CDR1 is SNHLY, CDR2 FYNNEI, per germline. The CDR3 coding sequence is TGTGCCAGCGGGGGACCGGGACAGGGAGCTGTGAAGACCCAGTACTTC. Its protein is CASGGPGQGAVKTQYF.

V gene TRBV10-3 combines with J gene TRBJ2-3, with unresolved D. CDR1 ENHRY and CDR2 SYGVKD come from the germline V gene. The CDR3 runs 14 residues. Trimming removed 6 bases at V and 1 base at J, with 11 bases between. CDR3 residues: CAISLIEGTDTQYF. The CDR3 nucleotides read TGTGCCATCAGCTTGATAGAGGGCACAGATACGCAGTATTTT.

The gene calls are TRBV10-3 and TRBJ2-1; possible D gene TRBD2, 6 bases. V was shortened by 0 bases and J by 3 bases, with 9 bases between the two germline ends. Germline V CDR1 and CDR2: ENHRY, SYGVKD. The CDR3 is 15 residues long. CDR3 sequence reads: CAISESGLYYNEQFF. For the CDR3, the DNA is TGTGCCATCAGTGAGTCAGGACTATACTACAATGAGCAGTTCTTC.

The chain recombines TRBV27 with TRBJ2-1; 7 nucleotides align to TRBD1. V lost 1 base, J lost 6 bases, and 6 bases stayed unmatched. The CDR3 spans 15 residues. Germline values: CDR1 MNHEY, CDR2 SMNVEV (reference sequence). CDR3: CASSLWAGGGNEQFF. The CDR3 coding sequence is TGTGCCAGCAGTTTATGGGCAGGGGGTGGCAATGAGCAGTTCTTC.

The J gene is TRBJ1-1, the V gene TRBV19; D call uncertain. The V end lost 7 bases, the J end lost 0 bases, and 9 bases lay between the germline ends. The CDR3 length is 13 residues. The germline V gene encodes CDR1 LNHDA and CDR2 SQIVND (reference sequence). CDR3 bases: TGTGCCAGTACCCCGGTCCTGAACACTGAAGCTTTCTTT. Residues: CASTPVLNTEAFF.

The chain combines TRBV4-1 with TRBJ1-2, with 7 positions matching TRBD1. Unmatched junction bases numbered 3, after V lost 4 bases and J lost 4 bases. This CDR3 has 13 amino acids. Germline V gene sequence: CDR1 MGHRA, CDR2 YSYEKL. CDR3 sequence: CASSPGQLYGYTF. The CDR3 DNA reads TGCGCCAGCAGCCCGGGACAGCTCTATGGCTACACCTTC.

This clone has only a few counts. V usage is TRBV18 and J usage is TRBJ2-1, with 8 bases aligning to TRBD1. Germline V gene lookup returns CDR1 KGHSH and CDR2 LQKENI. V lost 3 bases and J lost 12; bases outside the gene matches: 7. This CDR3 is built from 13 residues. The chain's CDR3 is CASSPGTGQRQFF. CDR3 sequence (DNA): TGTGCCAGCTCACCTGGGACAGGCCAGAGGCAGTTCTTC.

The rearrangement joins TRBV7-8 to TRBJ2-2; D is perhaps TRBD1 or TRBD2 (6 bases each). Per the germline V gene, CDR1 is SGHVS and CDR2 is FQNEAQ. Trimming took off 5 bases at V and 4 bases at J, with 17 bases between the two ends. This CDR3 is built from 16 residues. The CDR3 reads CASSPRGRAGTGELFF. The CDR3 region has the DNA TGTGCCAGCAGCCCTCGGGGGCGAGCGGGCACCGGGGAGCTGTTTTTT.

CDR3 bases: TGTGCCAGCAGCCTACAGGGGGCGCTTTCACCCCTCCACTTT. Translation gives CASSLQGALSPLHF. The J gene is TRBJ1-6, the V gene TRBV2; TRBD1 matches at 9 bases. J was trimmed by 9 bases and V by 6 bases; bases with no gene match: 6. This CDR3 is 14 amino acids long. CDR1 and CDR2 from the germline V gene are SNHLY and FYNNEI.

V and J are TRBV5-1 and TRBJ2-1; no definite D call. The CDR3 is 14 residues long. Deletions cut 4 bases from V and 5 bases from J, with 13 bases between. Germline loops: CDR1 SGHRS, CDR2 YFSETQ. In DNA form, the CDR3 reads TGCGCCAGCAGCCCTCCGGAGTCCCACAATGAGCAGTTCTTC. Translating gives CASSPPESHNEQFF.

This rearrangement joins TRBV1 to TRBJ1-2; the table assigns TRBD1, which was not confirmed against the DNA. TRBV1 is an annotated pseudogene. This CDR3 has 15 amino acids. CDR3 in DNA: TGCACCAGCAGCCACTACAGGGGGGGCTACGTTGGCTACACCTTC. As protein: CTSSHYRGGYVGYTF.

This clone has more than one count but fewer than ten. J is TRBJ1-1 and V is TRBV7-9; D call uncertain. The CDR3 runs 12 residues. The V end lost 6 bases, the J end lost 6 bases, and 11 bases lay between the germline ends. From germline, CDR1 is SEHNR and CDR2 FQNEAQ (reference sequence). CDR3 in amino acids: CASSLPSSEAFF. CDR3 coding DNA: TGTGCCAGCAGTCTGCCGTCTTCTGAAGCTTTCTTT.

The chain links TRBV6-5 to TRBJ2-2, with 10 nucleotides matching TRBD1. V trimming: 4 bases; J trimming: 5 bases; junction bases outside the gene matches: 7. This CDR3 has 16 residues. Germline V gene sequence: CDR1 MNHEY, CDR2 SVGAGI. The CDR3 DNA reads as TGTGCCAGCAGTTCCCTATGGGGACAGGGGACCGGGGAGCTGTTTTTT. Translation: CASSSLWGQGTGELFF.

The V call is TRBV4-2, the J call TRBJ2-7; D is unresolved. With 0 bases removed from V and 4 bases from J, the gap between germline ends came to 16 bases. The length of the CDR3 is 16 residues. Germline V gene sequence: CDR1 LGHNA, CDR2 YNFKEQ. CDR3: CASSQELFVAVYEQYF. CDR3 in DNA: TGTGCCAGCAGCCAAGAATTATTCGTAGCAGTGTACGAGCAGTACTTC.

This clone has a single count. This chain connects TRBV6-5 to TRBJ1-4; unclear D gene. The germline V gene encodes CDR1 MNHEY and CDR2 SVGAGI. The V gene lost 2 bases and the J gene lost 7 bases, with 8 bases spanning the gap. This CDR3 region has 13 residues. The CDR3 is CASSYRLGEKLFF. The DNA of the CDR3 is TGTGCCAGCAGTTACAGGTTGGGTGAAAAACTGTTTTTT.

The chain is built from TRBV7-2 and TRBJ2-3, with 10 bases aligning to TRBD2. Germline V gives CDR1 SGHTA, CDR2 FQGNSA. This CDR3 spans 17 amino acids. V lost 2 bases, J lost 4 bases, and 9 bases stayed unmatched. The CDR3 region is CASSLSGLAGGPDTQYF. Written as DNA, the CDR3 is TGTGCCAGCAGCTTAAGTGGATTAGCGGGAGGACCAGATACGCAGTATTTT.

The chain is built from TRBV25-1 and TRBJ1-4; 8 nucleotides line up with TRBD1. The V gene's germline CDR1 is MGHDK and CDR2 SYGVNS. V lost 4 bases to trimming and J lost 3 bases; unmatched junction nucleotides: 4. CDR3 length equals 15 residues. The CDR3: CASSARTGPNEKLFF. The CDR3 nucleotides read TGTGCCAGCAGTGCCAGGACAGGGCCTAATGAAAAACTGTTTTTT.

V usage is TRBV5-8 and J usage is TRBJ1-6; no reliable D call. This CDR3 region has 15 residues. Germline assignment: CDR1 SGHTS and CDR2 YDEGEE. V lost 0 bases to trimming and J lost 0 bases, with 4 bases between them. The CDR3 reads CASSLESSYNSPLHF. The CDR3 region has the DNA TGTGCCAGCAGCTTGGAGAGCTCCTATAATTCACCCCTCCACTTT.

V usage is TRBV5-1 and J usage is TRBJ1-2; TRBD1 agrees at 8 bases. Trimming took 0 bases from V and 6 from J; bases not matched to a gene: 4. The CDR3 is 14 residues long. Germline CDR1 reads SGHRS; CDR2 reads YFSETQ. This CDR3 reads CASSLASGGNGYTF. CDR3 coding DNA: TGCGCCAGCAGCTTGGCCTCAGGGGGCAATGGCTACACCTTC.